This entry lists 22 T cell receptor beta chains sequenced from one sample in a study of CD8 T cells in Susac syndrome. Reverse transcription of roughly 0.5 to 1 ug RNA was performed with random hexamers. TCRdb itself ran the immunoSEQ multiplex PCR reads through MiXCR, one entry per CDR3 protein. The sample yields approximately 230,000 distinct CDR3 sequences, 93% seen once. The sequencing sample was made of CD4+ T cells from PBMCs. The receptors shown here come from a human donor with multiple sclerosis.

The chain is built from TRBV12-5 and TRBJ1-6, with 9 nucleotides matching TRBD1. Germline V gene data show CDR1 as LGHNT and CDR2 as FRNRAP. CDR3 size: 14 residues. The ends lost 5 bases at V and 10 bases at J; junction bases unmatched: 6. CDR3 amino acids: CASGPGTGSSPLHF. CDR3 sequence (DNA): TGTGCTAGTGGTCCAGGGACAGGGAGCTCACCCCTCCACTTT. The full variable domain, its missing parts supplied by reference TRBV12-5 and TRBJ1-6, is DARVTQTPRHKVTEMGQEVTMRCQPILGHNTVFWYRQTMMQGLELLAYFRNRAPLDDSGMPKDRFSAEMPDATLATLKIQPSEPRDSAVYFCASGPGTGSSPLHFGNGTRLTVT.

This clonotype was counted between two and nine times. The V and J genes are TRBV13 and TRBJ2-7; 7 bases line up with TRBD1. Germline CDR1 is PRHDT and CDR2 is FYEKMQ (reference sequence). The CDR3 is 15 amino acids. Trimming at V came to 8 bases and at J to 6 bases, leaving 16 bases not matched to a gene. The CDR3 coding sequence is TGTGCCAGCCGGACCCTACCACACAGGGGCTGCGAGCAGTACGTC. It is translated as CASRTLPHRGCEQYV.

V is TRBV12-3 or TRBV12-4 and J is TRBJ2-6; 9 bases are shared with TRBD1. The J segment lost 3 bases and the V segment lost 6 bases, leaving 6 bases of the junction unmatched. The CDR3 has 16 amino acids. The CDR3 coding sequence is TGTGCCAGCAGCCGACAGGGGGAGTATGGGGCCAACGTCCTGACTTTC. Amino acids: CASSRQGEYGANVLTF.

This chain links TRBV7-2 with TRBJ1-6; no clear D gene. Trimming took off 4 bases at V and 8 bases at J, with 12 bases between the two ends. Per the germline V gene, CDR1 is SGHTA and CDR2 is FQGNSA. The CDR3 consists of 14 residues. The CDR3 bases are TGTGCCAGCAGCTCCCAGGTATGGGATTCACCCCTCCACTTT. Protein sequence: CASSSQVWDSPLHF.

The chain links TRBV19 to TRBJ2-7, with D perhaps matching TRBD2 (5 bases). Trimming left V 5 bases short and J 6 bases short, with 23 bases between. CDR3 length: 16 amino acids. Germline V gives CDR1 LNHDA, CDR2 SQIVND (reference sequence). The CDR3 bases are TGTGCCAGTAGTCACCTACTAGTAAATGGCGGAAGCGAGCAGTACTTC. Translated, it gives CASSHLLVNGGSEQYF.

The rearrangement links TRBV5-1 to TRBJ1-6; D remains ambiguous. The CDR3 totals 15 residues. V was trimmed by 3 bases and J by 8 bases, leaving 15 bases between them. Per the germline V gene, CDR1 is SGHRS and CDR2 is YFSETQ. The CDR3 bases are TGCGCCAGCAGCTCAACGGTCAGCCCGGATTCACCCCTCCACTTT. Translating it yields CASSSTVSPDSPLHF.

Only one count was recorded for this clonotype. The V gene is TRBV20-1, the J gene TRBJ1-3; the D is unclear. The CDR3 sequence is 13 residues long. V gave up 3 bases and J gave up 1 base, with 7 bases separating them. CDR1 is DFQATT and CDR2 is SNEGSKA in the germline V gene (reference sequence). The CDR3 reads CSASWGSGNTIYF. The CDR3 nucleotides read TGCAGTGCTAGTTGGGGTTCTGGAAACACCATATATTTT.

The chain carries TRBV28 and TRBJ2-7; a possible D gene is TRBD1 (5 bases). This CDR3 region has 13 residues. CDR1 is MDHEN, CDR2 SYDVKM, per germline. V was cut by 5 bases and J by 5 bases, with 13 bases left in between. As DNA, the CDR3 is TGTGCCAGCAGTCCACGGTGGGGCCACGAGCAGTACTTC. Protein: CASSPRWGHEQYF.

This chain connects TRBV5-1 to TRBJ1-5, with 9 bases aligning to TRBD1. The CDR3 has 22 residues. In germline, CDR1 is SGHRS, CDR2 YFSETQ. The V gene end was trimmed by 4 bases and the J gene end by 2 bases; junction bases not matched to a gene: 25. CDR3 residues: CASSRGTGLPQPKPQGNQPQHF. Written as DNA, the CDR3 is TGCGCCAGCAGCCGCGGGACAGGGTTGCCCCAACCTAAACCCCAAGGCAATCAGCCCCAGCATTTT.

This chain links TRBV5-5 with TRBJ2-2, with 10 bases aligning to TRBD1. CDR1 and CDR2 (germline): SGHKS, YYEKEE (reference sequence). V was pared by 0 bases and J by 6 bases, with 5 bases of the junction left unmatched. The CDR3 totals 16 residues. The CDR3 DNA follows: TGTGCCAGCAGCTTGGTTTTCGGACAGGGGGCCGGGGAGCTGTTTTTT. It translates to CASSLVFGQGAGELFF.

This clonotype was observed a few times. The chain links TRBV5-8 to TRBJ1-5; possibly TRBD1 for D (6 bases). Trimming pared 3 bases from V and 2 bases from J, leaving 6 bases between. This CDR3 is 13 amino acids long. Germline assignment: CDR1 SGHTS and CDR2 YDEGEE. The CDR3: CASSYRGNQPQHF. In DNA, the CDR3 is TGTGCCAGCAGCTACAGGGGCAATCAGCCCCAGCATTTT.

To note about this clonotype: One end of the junction varies from germline; a read error may be responsible. The CDR3 region has the DNA TGTGCCAGCAGCTTATACGACAGGGCCTCAGTGAACACTGAAGCTTTCTTT. Translating gives CASSLYDRASVNTEAFF. This chain connects TRBV27 to TRBJ1-1; TRBD1 matches 7 bases. This CDR3 is built from 17 residues. Germline V CDR1 and CDR2: MNHEY, SMNVEV (reference sequence).

The rearrangement uses TRBV28 and TRBJ1-1; D may be TRBD1 (5 bases). The CDR3 is 12 amino acids. The V end was cut by 7 bases, the J end by 8 bases, with 14 bases between. Germline V gene data show CDR1 as MDHEN and CDR2 as SYDVKM. CDR3 bases: TGTGCCAGCACCCTGGGGGACCAAGAAGCTTTCTTT. Translation gives CASTLGDQEAFF.

The rearrangement joins TRBV9 to TRBJ1-1, with D possibly matching TRBD1 (6 bases). This CDR3 region has 16 residues. Germline V gene sequence: CDR1 SGDLS, CDR2 YYNGEE. V lost 4 bases, J lost 1 base, and 17 bases lay in between. In DNA form, the CDR3 reads TGTGCCAGCAGCCCAAAGGGGGAACAGTGGAACACTGAAGCTTTCTTT. It is translated as CASSPKGEQWNTEAFF.

This clonotype was counted a single time. The chain has TRBV9 and TRBJ2-2, with D uncertain. Germline loops: CDR1 SGDLS, CDR2 YYNGEE. The CDR3 length is 14 residues. Trimming cost V 1 base and J 3 bases, with 7 bases left between them. Here the CDR3 reads CASSVRPYTGELFF. The DNA of the CDR3 is TGTGCCAGCAGCGTAAGACCATACACCGGGGAGCTGTTTTTT. Full variable domain (missing parts from reference TRBV9 and TRBJ2-2): DSGVTQTPKHLITATGQRVTLRCSPRSGDLSVYWYQQSLDQGLQFLIQYYNGEERAKGNILERFSAQQFPDLHSELNLSSLELGDSALYFCASSVRPYTGELFFGEGSRLTVL.

This clonotype was detected a few times. The chain joins TRBV6-1 to TRBJ1-1, with D possibly being TRBD1 (5 bases). The V gene's germline CDR1 is MNHNS and CDR2 SASEGT. V was clipped by 11 bases and J by 4 bases, with 17 bases between them. The CDR3 contains 13 residues. The CDR3, as DNA: TGTGCCGGGATGGGGGGGATGAGCACTGAAGCTTTCTTT. Protein product: CAGMGGMSTEAFF.

This chain joins TRBV20-1 and TRBJ2-5, with D maybe TRBD2 (5 bases). The germline V gene has CDR1 DFQATT and CDR2 SNEGSKA (reference sequence). V dropped 6 bases and J dropped 0 bases, with 8 bases sitting between them. This CDR3 comprises 12 residues. CDR3 nucleotides: TGCAGTGCCCCGGGGTACCAAGAGACCCAGTACTTC. It specifies CSAPGYQETQYF.

V and J are TRBV9 and TRBJ2-2, with no clear D. CDR1 and CDR2 from the germline V gene are SGDLS and YYNGEE. Trimming stripped 2 bases from V and 4 bases from J, with 9 bases between. There are 14 residues in the CDR3. CDR3 coding DNA: TGTGCCAGCAGCGTCCAGGAGATCACCGGGGAGCTGTTTTTT. Its translation: CASSVQEITGELFF.

V gene TRBV12-3 or TRBV12-4 combines with J gene TRBJ2-1; 10 bases align to TRBD1. V was pared by 5 bases and J by 0 bases, with 4 bases of the junction left unmatched. CDR3 length: 16 amino acids. CDR3 in amino acids: CASSLDRGSSYNEQFF. The CDR3 coding sequence is TGTGCCAGCAGTCTGGACAGGGGGAGCTCCTACAATGAGCAGTTCTTC.

This chain joins TRBV2 and TRBJ1-2, with 7 bases identical to TRBD1. Germline V CDR1 and CDR2: SNHLY, FYNNEI. This CDR3 is built from 14 residues. V lost 4 bases and J lost 4; bases outside the gene matches: 6. The CDR3 region is CASSGTQGVYGYTF. The DNA of the CDR3 is TGTGCCAGCAGTGGAACCCAGGGGGTCTATGGCTACACCTTC.

The chain is built from TRBV6-1 and TRBJ1-3; 7 nucleotides line up with TRBD1. After removal of 7 bases from V and 0 bases from J, the junction contained 12 bases not matched to a gene. CDR3 length equals 17 residues. Per the germline V gene, CDR1 is MNHNS and CDR2 is SASEGT. This chain's CDR3 is CASTPKGAPRSGNTIYF. In DNA form, the CDR3 reads TGTGCCAGCACCCCCAAGGGGGCACCACGCTCTGGAAACACCATATATTTT.

This rearrangement joins TRBV11-2 to TRBJ2-1; D tentatively fits TRBD1 or TRBD2 (6 bases each). Per germline, CDR1 SGHAT and CDR2 FQNNGV. Trimming shortened V by 0 bases and J by 9 bases, and 18 bases separated the two germline ends. CDR3 size: 16 residues. The CDR3 here is CASSLDPLGGHAEQFF. Written as DNA, the CDR3 is TGTGCCAGCAGCTTAGATCCCCTGGGGGGCCATGCTGAGCAGTTCTTC.